This T cell receptor beta chain was observed in a study of tumor and adjacent non-tumor tissue in lung cancer. Overall study context: The cohort had about a dozen adenocarcinoma, a couple of squamous cell and 1 small cell patients. General study points: Top 100 clones took a larger repertoire share in normal lung.

RNA was extracted from bulk tissue without any cell sorting. Distant lung tissue was collected more than 3 cm away from the tumor edge. Three rounds of nested PCR, following a modified ARM-PCR protocol, produced the TCRbeta library. TCRdb re-called the multiplex PCR reads through MiXCR, storing one row per CDR3 protein. The profile shows some 80,000 distinct CDR3 sequences, more than 65% of them singletons. The sample holds many counts of this clonotype. Its specificity is not known. The CDR3 has 15 amino acids. The V gene end was trimmed by 1 base and the J gene end by 5 bases; junction bases not matched to a gene: 6. Germline V gives CDR1 PRHDT, CDR2 FYEKMQ (reference sequence).

The receptor was derived from a man in his 70s with non-small cell lung cancer. Sequencing was carried out using distant non-tumor lung tissue. The rearrangement links TRBV13 to TRBJ1-1; 8 bases line up with TRBD1. In nucleotides, the CDR3 is TGTGCCAGCAGCTTAGCAGGGGGCATTGGGACTGAAGCTTTCTTT. Translating gives CASSLAGGIGTEAFF.